This T cell receptor beta chain appears in the sequencing data of a study of post-analysis software for immune sequencing data. Remarks on this clonotype: Its antigen is undetermined.

The CDR3 totals 14 residues. Germline lookup yields CDR1 MDHEN and CDR2 SYDVKM. Findings and limits, study-wide: For normalized Chao1 diversity, multiple sclerosis patients scored significantly lower than controls did. Several TRBV segments occurring more often in patients than controls included TRBV5-6, TRBV5-1 and TRBV20-1.

Built from TCR beta cDNA, the libraries had unique molecular identifiers in them. T cells numbering roughly 0.85 to 10 million gave rise to about 540,000 cDNA molecules. A single record per CDR3 protein comes from TCRdb applying MiXCR to the PCR reads. The table lists 700,000 to 800,000 distinct CDR3 sequences, 25% to 30% of them singletons. The chain uses TRBV28 and TRBJ1-2; maybe TRBD1 (6 bases). Sequencing was performed on blood. The source of this sequence is a girl aged 5 to 17 with multiple sclerosis. The CDR3 loop is CAINDGQTNYGYTF. The CDR3 DNA reads TGTGCGATAAACGACGGACAGACTAACTATGGCTACACCTTC.